A single T cell receptor (beta chain) is shown here with its context. Its antigen is not known. Libraries were prepared by immunoSEQ multiplex PCR; TCRdb keeps only in-frame clonotypes and omits some of them. The table shows about 68,000 clones, with 85% to 95% occurring only once. The CDR3 runs 15 residues. Germline lookup yields CDR1 MNHEY and CDR2 SMNVEV (reference sequence). J gave up 2 bases and V 5 bases, and 6 bases lay outside the gene matches. The sample comes from a study of T cell clones after liver transplantation. Study-level information: TCRbeta sequencing after a pre-transplant mixed lymphocyte reaction identified graft-donor-reactive clones, later tracked in post-transplant blood. As an antigen-independent comparator, third-party-reactive TCRbeta sequences came from pre-transplant mixed lymphocyte reactions. Until 12-24 months post-transplant, subjects got standard immunosuppression and no induction.

Overall study findings and caveats: These preliminary findings come from unstandardized post-transplant sampling times.

This TCR derives from a human patient who received a liver transplant. These T cells may partly come from the graft donor. This chain connects TRBV27 to TRBJ2-7, with 10 positions matching TRBD1. The sample in question was CD4+ T cells from blood, obtained 25 months after liver transplant. CDR3 region: CASSLRQGAPYEQYF. The CDR3 nucleotides are TGTGCCAGCAGTCTCCGACAGGGGGCACCCTACGAGCAGTACTTC.